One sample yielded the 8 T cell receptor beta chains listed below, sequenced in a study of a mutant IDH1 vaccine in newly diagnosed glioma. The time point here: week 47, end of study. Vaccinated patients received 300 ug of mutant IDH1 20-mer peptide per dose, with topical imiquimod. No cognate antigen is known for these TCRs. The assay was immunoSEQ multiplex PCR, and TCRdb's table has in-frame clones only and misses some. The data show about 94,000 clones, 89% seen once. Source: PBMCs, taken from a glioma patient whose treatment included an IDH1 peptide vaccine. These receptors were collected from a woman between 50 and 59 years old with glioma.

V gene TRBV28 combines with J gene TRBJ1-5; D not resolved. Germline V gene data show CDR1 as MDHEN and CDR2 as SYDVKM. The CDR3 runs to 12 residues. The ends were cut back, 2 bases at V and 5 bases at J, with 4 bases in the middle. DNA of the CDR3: TGTGCCAGCAGTTTAAGGTATCAGCCCCAGCATTTT. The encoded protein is CASSLRYQPQHF.

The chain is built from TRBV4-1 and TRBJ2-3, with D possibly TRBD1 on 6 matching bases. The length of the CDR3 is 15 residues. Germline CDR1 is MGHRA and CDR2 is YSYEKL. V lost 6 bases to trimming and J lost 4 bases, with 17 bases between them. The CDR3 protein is CASRQQGIDADTQYF. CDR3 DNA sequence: TGCGCCAGCAGACAACAGGGAATCGACGCAGATACGCAGTATTTT.

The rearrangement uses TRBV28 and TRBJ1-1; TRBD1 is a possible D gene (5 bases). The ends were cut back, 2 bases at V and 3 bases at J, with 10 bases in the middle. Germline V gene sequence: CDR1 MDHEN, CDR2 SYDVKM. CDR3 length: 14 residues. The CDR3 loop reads CASSLGGRHTEAFF. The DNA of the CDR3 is TGTGCCAGCAGTTTAGGGGGAAGGCACACTGAAGCTTTCTTT.

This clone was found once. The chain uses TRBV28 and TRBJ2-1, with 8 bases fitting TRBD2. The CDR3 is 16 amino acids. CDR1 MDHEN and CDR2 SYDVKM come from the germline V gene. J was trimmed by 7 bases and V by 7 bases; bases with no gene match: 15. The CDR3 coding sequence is TGTGCCAGCATCTCTCCGGTGGCGGGAGGAGGTAATGAGCAGTTCTTC. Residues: CASISPVAGGGNEQFF.

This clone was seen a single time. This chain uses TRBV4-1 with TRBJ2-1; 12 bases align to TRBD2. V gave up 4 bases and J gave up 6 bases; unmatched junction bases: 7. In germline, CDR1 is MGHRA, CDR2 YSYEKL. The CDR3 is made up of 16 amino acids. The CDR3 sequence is CASSRTTSGSTNEQFF. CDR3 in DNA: TGCGCCAGCAGCCGTACGACTAGCGGGAGCACCAATGAGCAGTTCTTC.

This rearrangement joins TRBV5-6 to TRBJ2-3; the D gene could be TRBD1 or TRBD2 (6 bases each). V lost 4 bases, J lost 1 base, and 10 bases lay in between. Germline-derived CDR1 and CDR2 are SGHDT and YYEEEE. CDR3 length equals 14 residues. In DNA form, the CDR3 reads TGTGCCAGCAGCCGGAGGGGGGGCACAGATACGCAGTATTTT. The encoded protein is CASSRRGGTDTQYF. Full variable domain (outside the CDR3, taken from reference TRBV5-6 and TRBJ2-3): DAGVTQSPTHLIKTRGQQVTLRCSPKSGHDTVSWYQQALGQGPQFIFQYYEEEERQRGNFPDRFSGHQFPNYSSELNVNALLLGDSALYLCASSRRGGTDTQYFGPGTRLTVL.

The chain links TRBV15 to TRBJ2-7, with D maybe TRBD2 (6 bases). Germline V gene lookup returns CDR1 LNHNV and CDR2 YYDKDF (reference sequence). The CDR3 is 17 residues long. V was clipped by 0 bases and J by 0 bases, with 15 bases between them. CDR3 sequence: CATSRDPEGPSSYEQYF. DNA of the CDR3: TGTGCCACCAGCAGAGATCCGGAGGGGCCGAGCTCCTACGAGCAGTACTTC.

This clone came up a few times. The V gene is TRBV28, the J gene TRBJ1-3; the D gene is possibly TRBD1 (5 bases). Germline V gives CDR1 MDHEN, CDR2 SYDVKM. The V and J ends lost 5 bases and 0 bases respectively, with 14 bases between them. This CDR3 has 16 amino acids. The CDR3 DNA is TGTGCCAGCAGTGCACCCGGGGGTTACTCTGGAAACACCATATATTTT. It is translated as CASSAPGGYSGNTIYF.